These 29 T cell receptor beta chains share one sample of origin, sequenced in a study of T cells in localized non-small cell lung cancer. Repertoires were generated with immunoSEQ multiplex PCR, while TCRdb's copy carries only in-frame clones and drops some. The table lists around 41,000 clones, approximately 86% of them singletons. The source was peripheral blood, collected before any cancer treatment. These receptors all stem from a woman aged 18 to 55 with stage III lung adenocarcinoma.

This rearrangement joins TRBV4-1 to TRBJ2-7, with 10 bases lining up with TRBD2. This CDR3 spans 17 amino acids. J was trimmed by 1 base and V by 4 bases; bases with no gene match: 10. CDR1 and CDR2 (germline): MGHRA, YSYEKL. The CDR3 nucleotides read TGCGCCAGCAGCCTCGCGGGGAGTAGCGGGGGGTCCTACGAGCAGTACTTC. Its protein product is CASSLAGSSGGSYEQYF.

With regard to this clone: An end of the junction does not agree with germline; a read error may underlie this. CDR3 nucleotide sequence: TGTGCCAGCAGTGACTCAACAGGGAACGCTGAAGCTTTCTTT. It codes for CASSDSTGNAEAFF. The chain joins TRBV6-4 to TRBJ1-1; D is perhaps TRBD1 (6 bases). This CDR3 contains 14 residues. Germline V gene lookup returns CDR1 MRHNA and CDR2 SNTAGT.

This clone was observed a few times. This CDR3 reads CASSLEPGGGYEQYF. The CDR3 bases are TGTGCCAGCAGCCTTGAACCTGGGGGGGGTTACGAGCAGTACTTC. The chain recombines TRBV7-2 with TRBJ2-7; 7 nucleotides align to TRBD2. V lost 5 bases and J lost 4; bases outside the gene matches: 11. The CDR3 sequence is 15 residues long. The germline CDR1 and CDR2 sequences are SGHTA and FQGNSA.

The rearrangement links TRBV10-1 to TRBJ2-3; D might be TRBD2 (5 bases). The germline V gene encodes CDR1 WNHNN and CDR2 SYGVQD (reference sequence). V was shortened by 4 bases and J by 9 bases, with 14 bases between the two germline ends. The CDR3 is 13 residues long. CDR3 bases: TGCGCCAGCAGTGCGGCACCCCGAGGGACGCAGTATTTT. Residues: CASSAAPRGTQYF.

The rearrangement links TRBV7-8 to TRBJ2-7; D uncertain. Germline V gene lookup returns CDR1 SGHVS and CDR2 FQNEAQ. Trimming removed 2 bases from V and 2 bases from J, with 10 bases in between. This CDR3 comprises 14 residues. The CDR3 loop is CASSLNTLPYEQYF. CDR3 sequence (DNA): TGTGCCAGCAGCTTAAATACACTTCCCTACGAGCAGTACTTC.

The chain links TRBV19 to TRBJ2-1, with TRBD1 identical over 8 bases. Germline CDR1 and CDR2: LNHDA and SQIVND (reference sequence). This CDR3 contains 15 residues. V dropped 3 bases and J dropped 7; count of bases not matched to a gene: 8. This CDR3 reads CASSMGRGLKNEQFF. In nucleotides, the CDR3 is TGTGCCAGTAGTATGGGCAGGGGGCTGAAAAATGAGCAGTTCTTC.

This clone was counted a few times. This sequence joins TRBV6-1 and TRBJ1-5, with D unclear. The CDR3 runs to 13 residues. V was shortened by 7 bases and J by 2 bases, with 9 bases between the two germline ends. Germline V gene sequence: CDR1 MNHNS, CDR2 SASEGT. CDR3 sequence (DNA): TGTGCCAGCAATTATAACGGCAATCAGCCCCAGCATTTT. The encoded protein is CASNYNGNQPQHF.

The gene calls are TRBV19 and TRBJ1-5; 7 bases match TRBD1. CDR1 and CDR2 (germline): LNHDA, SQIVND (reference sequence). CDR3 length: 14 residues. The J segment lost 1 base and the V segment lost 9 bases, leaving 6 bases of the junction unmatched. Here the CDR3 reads CARTTGRSNQPQHF. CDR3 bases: TGTGCCAGGACGACAGGGCGCAGCAATCAGCCCCAGCATTTT.

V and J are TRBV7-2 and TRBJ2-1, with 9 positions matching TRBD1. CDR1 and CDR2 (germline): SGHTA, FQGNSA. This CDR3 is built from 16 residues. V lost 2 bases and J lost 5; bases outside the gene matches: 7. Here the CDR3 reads CASSLSSGQGNNEQFF. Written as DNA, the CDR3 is TGTGCCAGCAGCTTATCGTCGGGACAGGGCAACAATGAGCAGTTCTTC.

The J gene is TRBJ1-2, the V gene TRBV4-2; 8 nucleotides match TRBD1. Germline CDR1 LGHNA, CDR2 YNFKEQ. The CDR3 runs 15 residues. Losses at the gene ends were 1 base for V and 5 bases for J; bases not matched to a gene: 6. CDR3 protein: CASSQGRTGIYGYTF. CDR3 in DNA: TGTGCCAGCAGCCAAGGAAGGACAGGGATTTATGGCTACACCTTC.

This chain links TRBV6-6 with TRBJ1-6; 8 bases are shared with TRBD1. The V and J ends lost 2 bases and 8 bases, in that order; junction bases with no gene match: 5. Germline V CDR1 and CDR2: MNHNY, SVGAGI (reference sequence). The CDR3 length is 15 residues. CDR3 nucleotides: TGTGCCAGCAGTTACCGCGGACAGGGTGATTCACCCCTCCACTTT. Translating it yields CASSYRGQGDSPLHF.

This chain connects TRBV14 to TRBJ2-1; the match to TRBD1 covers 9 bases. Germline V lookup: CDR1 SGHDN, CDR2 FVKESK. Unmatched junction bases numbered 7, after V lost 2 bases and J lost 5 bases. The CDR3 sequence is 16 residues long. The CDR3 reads CASSQIPGQGDNEQFF. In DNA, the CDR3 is TGTGCCAGCAGCCAAATACCGGGACAGGGCGACAATGAGCAGTTCTTC.

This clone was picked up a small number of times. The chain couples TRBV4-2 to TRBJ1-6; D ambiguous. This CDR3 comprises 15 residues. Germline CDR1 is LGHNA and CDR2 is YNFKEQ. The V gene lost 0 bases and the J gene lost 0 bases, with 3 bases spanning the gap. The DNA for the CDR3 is TGTGCCAGCAGCCAAGATTACTCCTATAATTCACCCCTCCACTTT. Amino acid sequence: CASSQDYSYNSPLHF.

The CDR3 coding sequence is TGTGCCAGCAGGGAGGGATACGCAGATACGCAGTATTTT. It yields the protein CASREGYADTQYF. The chain combines TRBV27 with TRBJ2-3, with a possible D match to TRBD2 (6 bases). The ends were cut back, 6 bases at V and 4 bases at J, with 11 bases in the middle. In germline, CDR1 is MNHEY, CDR2 SMNVEV (reference sequence). The CDR3 is 13 amino acids.

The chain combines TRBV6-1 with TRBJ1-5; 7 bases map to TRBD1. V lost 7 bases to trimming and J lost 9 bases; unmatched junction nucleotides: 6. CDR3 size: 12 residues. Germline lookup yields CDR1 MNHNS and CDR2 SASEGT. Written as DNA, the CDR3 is TGTGCCAGCAAGACAGGACAGGTGCCCCAGCATTTT. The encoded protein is CASKTGQVPQHF.

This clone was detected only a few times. CDR3 amino acids: CASSRDRGRQETQYF. The CDR3, as DNA: TGTGCCAGCAGTCGGGACAGGGGGCGCCAAGAGACCCAGTACTTC. This chain uses TRBV2 with TRBJ2-5; 12 bases map to TRBD1. The CDR3 is made up of 15 amino acids. V lost 5 bases to trimming and J lost 1 base; unmatched junction nucleotides: 2. The germline V gene has CDR1 SNHLY and CDR2 FYNNEI.

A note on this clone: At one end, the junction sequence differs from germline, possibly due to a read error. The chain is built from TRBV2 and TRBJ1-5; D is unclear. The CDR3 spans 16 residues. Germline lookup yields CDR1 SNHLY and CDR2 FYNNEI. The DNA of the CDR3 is TGTGCCAGCAGGGAAGCGGCCGGAGGGTACAATCAGCCCCAGCATTTT. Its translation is CASREAAGGYNQPQHF.

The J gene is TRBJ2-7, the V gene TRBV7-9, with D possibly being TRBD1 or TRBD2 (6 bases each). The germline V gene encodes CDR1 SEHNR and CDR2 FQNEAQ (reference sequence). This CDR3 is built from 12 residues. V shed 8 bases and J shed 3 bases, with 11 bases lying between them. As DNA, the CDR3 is TGTGCCAGCGAGGGGGGAGGCTACGAGCAGTACTTC. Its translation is CASEGGGYEQYF.

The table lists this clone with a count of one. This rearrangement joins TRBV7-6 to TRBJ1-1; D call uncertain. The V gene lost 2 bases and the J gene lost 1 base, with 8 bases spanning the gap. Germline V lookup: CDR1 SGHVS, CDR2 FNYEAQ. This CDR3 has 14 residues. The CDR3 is CASSLMTGNTEAFF. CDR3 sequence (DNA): TGTGCCAGCAGCTTAATGACGGGGAACACTGAAGCTTTCTTT.

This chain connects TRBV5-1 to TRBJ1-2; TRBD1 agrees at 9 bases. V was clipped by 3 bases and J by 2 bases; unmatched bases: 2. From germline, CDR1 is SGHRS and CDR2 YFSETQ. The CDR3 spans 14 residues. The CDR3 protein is CASSWTGENYGYTF. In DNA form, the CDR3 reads TGCGCCAGCAGCTGGACAGGGGAGAACTATGGCTACACCTTC.

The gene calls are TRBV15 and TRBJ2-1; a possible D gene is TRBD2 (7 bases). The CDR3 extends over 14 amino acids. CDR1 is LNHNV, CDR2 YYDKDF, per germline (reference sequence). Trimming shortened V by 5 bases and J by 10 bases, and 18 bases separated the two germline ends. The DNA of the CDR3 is TGTGCCACCAGCGCCGGGGGGCAGTTCAACGAGCAGTTCTTC. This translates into CATSAGGQFNEQFF.

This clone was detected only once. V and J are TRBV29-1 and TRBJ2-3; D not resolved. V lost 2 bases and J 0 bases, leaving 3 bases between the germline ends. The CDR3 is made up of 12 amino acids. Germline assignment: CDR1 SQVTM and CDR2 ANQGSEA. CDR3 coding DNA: TGCAGCGTTGAACTAAGCACAGATACGCAGTATTTT. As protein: CSVELSTDTQYF.

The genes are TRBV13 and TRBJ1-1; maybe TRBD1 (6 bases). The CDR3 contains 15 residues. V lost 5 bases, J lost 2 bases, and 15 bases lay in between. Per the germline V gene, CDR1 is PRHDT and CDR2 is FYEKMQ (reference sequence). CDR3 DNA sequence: TGTGCCAGCAGCGTTAGTTGGGGGCTAAACACTGAAGCTTTCTTT. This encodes CASSVSWGLNTEAFF. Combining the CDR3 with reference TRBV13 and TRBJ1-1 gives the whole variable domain AAGVIQSPRHLIKEKRETATLKCYPIPRHDTVYWYQQGPGQDPQFLISFYEKMQSDKGSIPDRFSAQQFSDYHSELNMSSLELGDSALYFCASSVSWGLNTEAFFGQGTRLTVV.

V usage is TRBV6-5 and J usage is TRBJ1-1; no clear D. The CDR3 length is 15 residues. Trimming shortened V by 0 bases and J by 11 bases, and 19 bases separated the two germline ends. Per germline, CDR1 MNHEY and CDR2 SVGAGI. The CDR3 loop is CASSYSPEDYSNAFF. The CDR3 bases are TGTGCCAGCAGTTACTCTCCCGAGGACTACTCGAACGCTTTCTTT.

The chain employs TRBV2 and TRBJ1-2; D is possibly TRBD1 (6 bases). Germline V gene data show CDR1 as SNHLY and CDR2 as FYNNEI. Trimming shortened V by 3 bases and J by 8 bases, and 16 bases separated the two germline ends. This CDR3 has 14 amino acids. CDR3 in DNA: TGTGCCAGCAGTGAGGGTGGGGGGCAGTTGGGCTACACCTTC. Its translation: CASSEGGGQLGYTF.

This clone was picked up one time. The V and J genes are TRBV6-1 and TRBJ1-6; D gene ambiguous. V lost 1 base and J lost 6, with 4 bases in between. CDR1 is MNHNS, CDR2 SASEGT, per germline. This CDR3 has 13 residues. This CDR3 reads CASSEDLNSPLHF. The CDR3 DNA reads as TGTGCCAGCAGTGAAGACCTTAATTCACCCCTCCACTTT.

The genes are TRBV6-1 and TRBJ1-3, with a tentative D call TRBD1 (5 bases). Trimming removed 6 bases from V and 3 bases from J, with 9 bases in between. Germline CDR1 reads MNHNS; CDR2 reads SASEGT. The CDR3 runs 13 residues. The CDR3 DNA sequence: TGTGCCAGCAGCCAGGGAGGTGGAAACACCATATATTTT. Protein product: CASSQGGGNTIYF.

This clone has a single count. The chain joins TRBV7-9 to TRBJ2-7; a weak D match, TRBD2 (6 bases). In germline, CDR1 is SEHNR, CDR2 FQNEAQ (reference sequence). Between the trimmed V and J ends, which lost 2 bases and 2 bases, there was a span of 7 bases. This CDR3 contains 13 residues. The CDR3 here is CASSLSGPYEQYF. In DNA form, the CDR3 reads TGTGCCAGCAGCTTAAGCGGGCCCTACGAGCAGTACTTC. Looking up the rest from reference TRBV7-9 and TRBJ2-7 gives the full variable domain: DTGVSQNPRHKITKRGQNVTFRCDPISEHNRLYWYRQTLGQGPEFLTYFQNEAQLEKSRLLSDRFSAERPKGSFSTLEIQRTEQGDSAMYLCASSLSGPYEQYFGPGTRLTVT.

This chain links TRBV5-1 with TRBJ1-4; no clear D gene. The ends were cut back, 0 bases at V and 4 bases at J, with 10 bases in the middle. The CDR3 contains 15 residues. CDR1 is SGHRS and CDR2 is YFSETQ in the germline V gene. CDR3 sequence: CASSLEGGGNEKLFF. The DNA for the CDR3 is TGCGCCAGCAGCTTGGAAGGAGGCGGTAATGAAAAACTGTTTTTT.